This T cell receptor beta chain was identified in a study of T cell responses to AZD1222 COVID-19 vaccine. Pooled together were second doses at about 4 or about 12 weeks. Overall study findings and caveats: CD4 TCRs linked to vaccination spanned spike, dominating at 160-218 and 743-854. Clonal diversity was possibly underestimated, and the donors were mostly white British, with more females.

This clone came up a few times. The antigen is undetermined. Only in-frame clones appear in the TCRdb table, and some are missing; sequencing was by immunoSEQ multiplex PCR. This sample has around 200,000 clones, with approximately 94% found just once. Germline values: CDR1 LGHDT, CDR2 YNNKEL (reference sequence). Trimming cost V 7 bases and J 8 bases, with 23 bases left between them. The CDR3 is 15 residues long. The sequence came from an adult who received the AZD1222 COVID-19 vaccine. The source was peripheral blood, collected 28 days after the second AZD1222 dose. The chain links TRBV3-1 (or the pseudogene TRBV3-2) to TRBJ1-2, with D possibly TRBD1 on 5 matching bases. The CDR3 sequence is CASTYGRDGLDGYTF. The CDR3 DNA sequence: TGTGCCAGCACCTACGGGAGGGACGGCCTAGACGGCTACACCTTC.